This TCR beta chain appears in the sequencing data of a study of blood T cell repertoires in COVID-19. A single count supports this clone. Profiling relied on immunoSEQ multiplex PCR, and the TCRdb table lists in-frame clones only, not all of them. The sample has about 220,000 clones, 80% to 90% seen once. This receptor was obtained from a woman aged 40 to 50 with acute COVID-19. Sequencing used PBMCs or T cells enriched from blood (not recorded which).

The CDR3 nucleotides read TGCGCCAGCAGCCGAGGACAGGGTCCCGGGGCCAACGTCCTGACTTTC. This gives the protein CASSRGQGPGANVLTF. The chain employs TRBV4-3 and TRBJ2-6; TRBD1 matches 8 bases. The CDR3 loop spans 16 amino acids. Germline CDR1 and CDR2: LGHNA and YSLEER. V lost 4 bases, J lost 4 bases, and 6 bases stayed unmatched.